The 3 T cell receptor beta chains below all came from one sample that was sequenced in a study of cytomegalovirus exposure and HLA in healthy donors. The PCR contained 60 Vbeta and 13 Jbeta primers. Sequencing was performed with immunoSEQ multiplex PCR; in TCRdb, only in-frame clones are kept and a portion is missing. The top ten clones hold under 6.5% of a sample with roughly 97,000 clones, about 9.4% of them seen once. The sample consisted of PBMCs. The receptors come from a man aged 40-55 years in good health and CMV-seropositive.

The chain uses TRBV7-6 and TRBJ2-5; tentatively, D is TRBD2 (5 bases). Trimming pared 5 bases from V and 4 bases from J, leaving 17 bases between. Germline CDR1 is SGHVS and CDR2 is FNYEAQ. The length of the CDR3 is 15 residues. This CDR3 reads CASSEGFGMRETQYF. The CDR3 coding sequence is TGTGCCAGCAGCGAAGGGTTCGGGATGCGAGAGACCCAGTACTTC. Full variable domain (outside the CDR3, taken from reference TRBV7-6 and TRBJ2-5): GAGVSQSPRYKVTKRGQDVALRCDPISGHVSLYWYRQALGQGPEFLTYFNYEAQQDKSGLPNDRFSAERPEGSISTLTIQRTEQRDSAMYRCASSEGFGMRETQYFGPGTRLLVL.

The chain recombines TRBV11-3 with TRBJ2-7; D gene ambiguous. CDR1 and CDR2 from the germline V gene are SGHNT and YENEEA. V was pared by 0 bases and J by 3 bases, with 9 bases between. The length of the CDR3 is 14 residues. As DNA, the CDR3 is TGTGCCAGCAGCTTAGAGGTCCAGATCTACGAGCAGTACTTC. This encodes CASSLEVQIYEQYF.

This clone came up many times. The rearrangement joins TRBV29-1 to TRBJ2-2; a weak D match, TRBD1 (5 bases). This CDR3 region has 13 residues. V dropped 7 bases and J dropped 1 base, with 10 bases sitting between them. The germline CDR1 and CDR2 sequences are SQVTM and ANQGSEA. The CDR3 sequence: CSGGLKNTGELFF. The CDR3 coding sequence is TGCAGCGGGGGCCTGAAGAACACCGGGGAGCTGTTTTTT.